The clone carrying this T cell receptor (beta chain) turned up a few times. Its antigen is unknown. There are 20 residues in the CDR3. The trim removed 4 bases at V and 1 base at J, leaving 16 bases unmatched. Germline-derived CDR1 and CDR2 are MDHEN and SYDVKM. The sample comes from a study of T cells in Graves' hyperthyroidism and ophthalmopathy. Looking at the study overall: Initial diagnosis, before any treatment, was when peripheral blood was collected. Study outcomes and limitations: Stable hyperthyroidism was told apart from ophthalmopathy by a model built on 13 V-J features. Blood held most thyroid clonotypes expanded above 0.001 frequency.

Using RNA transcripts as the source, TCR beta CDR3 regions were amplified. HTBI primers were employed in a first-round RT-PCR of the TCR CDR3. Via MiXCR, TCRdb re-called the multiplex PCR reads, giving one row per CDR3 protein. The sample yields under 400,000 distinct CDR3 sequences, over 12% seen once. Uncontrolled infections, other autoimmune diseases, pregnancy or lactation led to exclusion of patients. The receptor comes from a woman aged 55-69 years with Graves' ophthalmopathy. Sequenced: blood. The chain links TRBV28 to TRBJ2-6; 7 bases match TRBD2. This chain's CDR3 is CASSSPGGGRQDSGANVLTF. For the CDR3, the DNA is TGTGCCAGCAGTTCGCCGGGGGGAGGGCGGCAGGATTCTGGGGCCAACGTCCTGACTTTC. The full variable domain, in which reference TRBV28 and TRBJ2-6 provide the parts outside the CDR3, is DVKVTQSSRYLVKRTGEKVFLECVQDMDHENMFWYRQDPGLGLRLIYFSYDVKMKEKGDIPEGYSVSREKKERFSLILESASTNQTSMYLCASSSPGGGRQDSGANVLTFGAGSRLTVL.